The source of this T cell receptor beta chain is a study of CXCR3-negative and CXCR3-positive naive CD8 T cells. Study results and caveats: Both naive subsets, CXCR3-negative and CXCR3-positive, displayed similar TRBV-TRBJ usage, unlike memory cells. The study found more hydrophobic TRB CDR3s in CXCR3-positive naive cells than in CXCR3-negative naive cells.

The CDR3 contains 14 residues. From germline, CDR1 is LGHDT and CDR2 YNNKEL (reference sequence). UMI-labeled 5' RACE TRB cDNA libraries were prepared from the cells. TCRdb re-analyzed the 5' RACE reads; it lists each CDR3 protein once, without DNA. Across around 88,000 distinct CDR3 sequences, the top ten clones capture less than 0.85% of the sample. Worth noting for this clonotype: What it binds is not known.

This chain uses TRBV3-1 with TRBJ1-1; TCRdb calls TRBD1, which cannot be checked without DNA. Sequencing input: naive CXCR3+ CD8+ T cells from blood. Subset here: CD45RO-CCR7+CD27+CD95- naive CD8+ T cells expressing CXCR3 (TNR3+). The TCR comes from a human donor in good health. Some clones in this sample may be carry-over from other donors' samples. The chain's CDR3 is CASHLQGSGTEAFF.